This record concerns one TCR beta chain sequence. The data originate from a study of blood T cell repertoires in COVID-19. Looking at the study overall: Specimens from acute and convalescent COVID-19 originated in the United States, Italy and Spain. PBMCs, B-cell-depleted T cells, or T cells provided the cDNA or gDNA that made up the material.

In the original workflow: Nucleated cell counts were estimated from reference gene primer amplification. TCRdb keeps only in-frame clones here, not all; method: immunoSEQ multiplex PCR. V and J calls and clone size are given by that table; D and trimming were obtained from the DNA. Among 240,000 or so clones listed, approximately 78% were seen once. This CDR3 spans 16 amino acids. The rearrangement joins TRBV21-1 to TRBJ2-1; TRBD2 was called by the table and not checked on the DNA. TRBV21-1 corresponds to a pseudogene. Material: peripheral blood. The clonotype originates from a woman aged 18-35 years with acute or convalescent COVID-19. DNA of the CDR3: TGTGCCAGCAGCAAAAATGGGACTCCTCCCTACAATGAGCAGTTCTTC. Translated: CASSKNGTPPYNEQFF.